This T cell receptor beta chain was recovered during a study of blood T cell repertoires in COVID-19. At the level of the study: Both acute and convalescent COVID-19 samples were obtained from the United States, Italy and Spain. The analysed material was cDNA or gDNA that came from T cells, B-cell-depleted T cells, or PBMCs.

In the original processing: Amplification from reference gene primers served as the basis for estimated nucleated cell counts. The data were produced by immunoSEQ multiplex PCR, yet TCRdb's version contains in-frame clones alone and is incomplete. V and J calls and clone size are given by that table; D and trimming were obtained from the DNA. Of 30,000 to 40,000 clones detected, roughly nine tenths appear once; the ten largest clones hold around 16%. Germline CDR1 reads SEHNR; CDR2 reads FQNEAQ (reference sequence). Unmatched junction bases numbered 7, after V lost 5 bases and J lost 1 base. The CDR3 spans 16 residues.

The material sequenced was peripheral blood. The receptor's source is a woman aged 30 to 39 in a cohort sampled during active COVID-19. The chain combines TRBV7-9 with TRBJ2-2, with 7 bases aligning to TRBD1. CDR3 residues: CASSPHRDRNTGELFF. CDR3 DNA: TGTGCCAGCAGCCCTCACCGGGACAGGAACACCGGGGAGCTGTTTTTT.